This T cell receptor beta chain was identified during a study of OX40 agonist ivuxolimab in advanced cancers. With respect to the entire study: Ivuxolimab was an agonistic, fully human IgG2 monoclonal antibody directed against OX40 (CD134), a costimulatory receptor. Intravenous ivuxolimab was administered to patients every 2 weeks at six dose levels: 0.01, 0.1, 0.3, 1.5, 3 and 10 mg/kg. Partial responses occurred in three dose-escalation patients, of whom one had hepatocellular carcinoma and two had cutaneous melanoma. The purpose of peripheral TCRbeta sequencing was to test whether ivuxolimab changed TCR sequence diversity and led to clonal T-cell expansion. Patients were allowed to have had prior anti-PD-1, anti-PD-L1 or anti-CTLA-4 therapy, and 40% to 45% of the dose-escalation patients had been treated with checkpoint inhibitors. A male proportion of 82.7% and a mean age of roughly 58 years, ranging from roughly 23 to 80, were recorded for the dose-escalation cohort. Of the approximately 50 dose-escalation patients, hepatocellular carcinoma was present in around 20, melanoma in approximately 15, renal cell carcinoma in 9 and head and neck cancer in 9. The monotherapy dose-escalation portion (N of about 50 patients) of the phase I ivuxolimab trial is reported in the paper. Study-wide findings and limitations: At doses of 0.1 to 3.0 mg/kg, clonal expansion of both CD4+ and CD8+ blood T cells was observed from baseline to week 6. In the 0.1-3.0 mg/kg groups, partial responders had among the lowest normalized peripheral clonal expansion, particularly in CD8+ T cells. After ivuxolimab, expanded clones were on average more numerous among CD8+ T cells than among CD4+ T cells. Low levels of normalized T-cell clonal expansion were also seen in some nonresponding patients. The antigen specificity of the clonally expanded peripheral T cells was not determined.

Comments on this clone: Its antigen is still unknown. The sample holds no much larger clone one base away, and base qualities are not on file.

The trial excluded patients who had a history of autoimmune disease or were on systemic immunosuppression. Peripheral blood for TCR sequencing was collected from all dose cohorts at baseline, on cycle 4 day 1, and on cycle 7 day 1. The samples were drawn from a first-in-human, open-label, multicenter phase I dose-escalation trial of ivuxolimab. Adults with locally advanced or metastatic melanoma, renal cell carcinoma, hepatocellular carcinoma or head and neck squamous cell carcinoma were enrolled in the trial. Before TCR sequencing, CD4+ and CD8+ T cells were separately sorted from peripheral blood. To sequence the TCRbeta CDR3 region, genomic DNA was isolated from the sorted cells. The immunoSEQ Assay was used to sequence the TCRbeta CDR3 regions. In TCRdb, the immuneACCESS table is reduced to in-frame sequences with V and J assigned. These tables do not hold every clone; where another copy was compared, an unresolved V gene accounts for under half, and the others remain unexplained. This sample has under 45,000 clones in its table, and around 85% of those were observed once. The ten biggest clones cover approximately 9.9% of the sample.

The junction carries 7 bases between V and J, which are trimmed by 1 base and 9 bases respectively. The CDR3, from cysteine to phenylalanine, totals 11 residues. The read is trimmed to its CDR3 DNA, 33 bases read in frame from base 1. Based on the germline V gene, the CDR1 and CDR2 sequences are MNHNS and SASEGT. This clonotype was sampled from an adult with an advanced solid tumor such as melanoma, head and neck, liver or kidney cancer. This sample comprised CD4+ or CD8+ T cells sorted from blood, obtained in a trial of the OX40 agonist ivuxolimab. This chain joins TRBV6-1 to TRBJ2-7, with no reliable assignment of the D segment. The CDR3 corresponds to CASSEGRPQYF. The sequenced DNA is TGTGCCAGCAGTGAAGGACGGCCGCAGTACTTC.